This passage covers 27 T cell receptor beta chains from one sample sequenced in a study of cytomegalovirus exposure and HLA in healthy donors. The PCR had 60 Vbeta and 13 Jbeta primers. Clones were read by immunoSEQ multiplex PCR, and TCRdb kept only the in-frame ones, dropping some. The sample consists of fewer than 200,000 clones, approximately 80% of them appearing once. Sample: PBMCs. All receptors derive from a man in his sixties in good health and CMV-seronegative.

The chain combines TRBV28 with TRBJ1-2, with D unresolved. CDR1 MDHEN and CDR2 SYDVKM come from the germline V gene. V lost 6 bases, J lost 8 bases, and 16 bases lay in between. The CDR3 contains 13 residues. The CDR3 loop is CASRPGGRYGYTF. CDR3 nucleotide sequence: TGTGCCAGCAGGCCAGGAGGACGATACGGCTACACCTTC.

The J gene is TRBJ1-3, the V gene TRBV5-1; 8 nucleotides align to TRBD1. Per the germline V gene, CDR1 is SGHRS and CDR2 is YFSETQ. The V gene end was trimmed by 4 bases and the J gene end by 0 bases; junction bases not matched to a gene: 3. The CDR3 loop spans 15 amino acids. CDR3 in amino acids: CASSGQGVSGNTIYF. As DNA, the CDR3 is TGCGCCAGCAGCGGACAGGGCGTCTCTGGAAACACCATATATTTT.

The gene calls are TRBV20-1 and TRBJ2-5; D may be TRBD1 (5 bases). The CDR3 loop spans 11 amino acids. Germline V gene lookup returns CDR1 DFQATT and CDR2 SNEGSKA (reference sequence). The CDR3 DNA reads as TGCGCAGGGCGGTACCAAGAGACCCAGTACTTC. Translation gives CAGRYQETQYF.

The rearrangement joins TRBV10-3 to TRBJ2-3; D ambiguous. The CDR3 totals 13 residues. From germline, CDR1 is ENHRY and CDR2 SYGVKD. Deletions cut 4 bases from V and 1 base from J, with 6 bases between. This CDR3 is CAISGSGTDTQYF. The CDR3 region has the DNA TGTGCCATCAGTGGTTCAGGCACAGATACGCAGTATTTT.

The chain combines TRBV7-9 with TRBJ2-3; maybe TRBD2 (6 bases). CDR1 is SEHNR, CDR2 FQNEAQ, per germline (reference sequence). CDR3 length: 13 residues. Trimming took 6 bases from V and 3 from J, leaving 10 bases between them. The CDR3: CASSQGGTDTQYF. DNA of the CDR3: TGTGCCAGCAGTCAAGGAGGGACAGATACGCAGTATTTT.

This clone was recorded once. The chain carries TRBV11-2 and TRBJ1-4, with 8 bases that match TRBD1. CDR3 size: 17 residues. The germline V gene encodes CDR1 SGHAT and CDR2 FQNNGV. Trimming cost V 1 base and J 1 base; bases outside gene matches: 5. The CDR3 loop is CASSLGRGLQTNEKLFF. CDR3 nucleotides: TGTGCCAGCAGCTTAGGCAGGGGGCTTCAAACTAATGAAAAACTGTTTTTT.

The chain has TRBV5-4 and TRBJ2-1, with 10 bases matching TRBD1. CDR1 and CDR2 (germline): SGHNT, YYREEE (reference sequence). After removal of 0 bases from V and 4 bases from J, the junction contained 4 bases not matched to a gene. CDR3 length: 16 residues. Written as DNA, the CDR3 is TGTGCCAGCAGCTTGGCCGGGACAGGGGCATACAATGAGCAGTTCTTC. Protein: CASSLAGTGAYNEQFF.

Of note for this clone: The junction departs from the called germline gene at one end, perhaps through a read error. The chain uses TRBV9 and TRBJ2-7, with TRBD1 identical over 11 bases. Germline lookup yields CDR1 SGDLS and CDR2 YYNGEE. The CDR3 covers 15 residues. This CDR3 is CASSVAGQGVYEQYF. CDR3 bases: TGTGCCAGCAGTGTAGCGGGACAGGGGGTATACGAGCAGTACTTC.

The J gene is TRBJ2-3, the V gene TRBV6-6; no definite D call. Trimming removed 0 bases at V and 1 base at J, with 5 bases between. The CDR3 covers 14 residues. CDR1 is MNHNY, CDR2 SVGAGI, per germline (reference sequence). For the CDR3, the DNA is TGTGCCAGCAGTTACTCTGAGCGCACAGATACGCAGTATTTT. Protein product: CASSYSERTDTQYF.

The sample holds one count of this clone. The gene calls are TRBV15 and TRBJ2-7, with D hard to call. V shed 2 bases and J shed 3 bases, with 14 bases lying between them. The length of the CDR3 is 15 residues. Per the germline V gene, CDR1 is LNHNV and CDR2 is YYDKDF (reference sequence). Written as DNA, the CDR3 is TGTGCCACCAGCAGAATGAGCGCCCGAGGCTACGAGCAGTACTTC. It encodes CATSRMSARGYEQYF.

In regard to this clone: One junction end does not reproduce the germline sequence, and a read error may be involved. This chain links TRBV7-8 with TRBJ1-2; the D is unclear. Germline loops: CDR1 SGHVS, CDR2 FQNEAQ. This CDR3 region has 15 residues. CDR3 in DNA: TGTGCCAGCAGCTTAGCACAGACCCCTAGCTATGGCTACCCCTTC. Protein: CASSLAQTPSYGYPF.

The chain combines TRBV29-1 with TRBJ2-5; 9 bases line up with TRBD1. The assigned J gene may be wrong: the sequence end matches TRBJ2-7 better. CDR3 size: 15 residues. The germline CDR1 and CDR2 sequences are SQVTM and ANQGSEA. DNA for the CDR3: TGCAGCGTTGAAAGAGGGACAGGGAGTAGACACGAGCAGTACTTC. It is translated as CSVERGTGSRHEQYF.

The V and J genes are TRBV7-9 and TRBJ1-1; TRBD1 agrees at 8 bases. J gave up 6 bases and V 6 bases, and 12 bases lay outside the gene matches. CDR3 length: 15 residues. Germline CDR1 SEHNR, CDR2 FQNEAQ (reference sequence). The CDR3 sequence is CASRPDRGNFAEAFF. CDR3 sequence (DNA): TGTGCCAGCAGGCCAGACAGGGGAAATTTCGCTGAAGCTTTCTTT.

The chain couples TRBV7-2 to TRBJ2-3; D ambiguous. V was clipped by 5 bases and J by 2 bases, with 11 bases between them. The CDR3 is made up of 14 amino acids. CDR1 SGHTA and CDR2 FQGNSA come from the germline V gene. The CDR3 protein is CASSLGQITDTQYF. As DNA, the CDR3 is TGTGCCAGCAGCCTAGGGCAGATCACAGATACGCAGTATTTT. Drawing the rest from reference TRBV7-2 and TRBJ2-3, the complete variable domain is GAGVSQSPSNKVTEKGKDVELRCDPISGHTALYWYRQSLGQGLEFLIYFQGNSAPDKSGLPSDRFSAERTGGSVSTLTIQRTQQEDSAVYLCASSLGQITDTQYFGPGTRLTVL.

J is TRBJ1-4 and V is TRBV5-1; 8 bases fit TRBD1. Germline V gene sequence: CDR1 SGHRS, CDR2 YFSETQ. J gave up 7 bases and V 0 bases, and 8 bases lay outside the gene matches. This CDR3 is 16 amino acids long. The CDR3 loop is CASSLEGGTGREKLFF. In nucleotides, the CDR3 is TGCGCCAGCAGCTTGGAAGGGGGGACAGGTCGTGAAAAACTGTTTTTT.

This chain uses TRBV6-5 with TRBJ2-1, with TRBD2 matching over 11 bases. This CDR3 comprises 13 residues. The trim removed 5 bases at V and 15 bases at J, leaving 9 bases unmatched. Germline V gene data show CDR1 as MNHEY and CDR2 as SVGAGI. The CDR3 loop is CASSRGGLAGGFF. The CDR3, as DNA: TGTGCCAGCAGTCGTGGCGGGCTAGCGGGAGGGTTCTTC.

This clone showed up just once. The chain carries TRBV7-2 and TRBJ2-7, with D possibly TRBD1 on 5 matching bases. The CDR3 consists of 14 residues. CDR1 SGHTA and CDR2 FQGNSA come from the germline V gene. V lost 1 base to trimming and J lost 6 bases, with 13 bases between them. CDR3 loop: CASSLGLGHSEQYF. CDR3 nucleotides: TGTGCCAGCAGCTTAGGTCTGGGGCATAGCGAGCAGTACTTC. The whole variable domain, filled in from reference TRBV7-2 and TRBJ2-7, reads GAGVSQSPSNKVTEKGKDVELRCDPISGHTALYWYRQSLGQGLEFLIYFQGNSAPDKSGLPSDRFSAERTGGSVSTLTIQRTQQEDSAVYLCASSLGLGHSEQYFGPGTRLTVT.

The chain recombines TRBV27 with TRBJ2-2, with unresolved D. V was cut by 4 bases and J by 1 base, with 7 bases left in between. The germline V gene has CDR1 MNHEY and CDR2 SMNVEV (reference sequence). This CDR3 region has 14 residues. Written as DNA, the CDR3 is TGTGCCAGCAGTTACTCTCAGAACACCGGGGAGCTGTTTTTT. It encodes CASSYSQNTGELFF.

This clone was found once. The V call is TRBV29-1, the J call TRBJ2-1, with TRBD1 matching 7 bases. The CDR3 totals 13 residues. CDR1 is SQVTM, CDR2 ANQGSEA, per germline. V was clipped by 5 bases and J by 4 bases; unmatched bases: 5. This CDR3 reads CSVRPGGYNEQFF. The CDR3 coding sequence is TGCAGCGTTAGGCCAGGGGGTTACAATGAGCAGTTCTTC.

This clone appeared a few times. The DNA of the CDR3 is TGTGCCAGTCATAGTTGGACTGAAGCTTTCTTT. It translates to CASHSWTEAFF. The chain recombines TRBV19 with TRBJ1-1; D not certain. The CDR3 sequence is 11 residues long. CDR1 is LNHDA and CDR2 is SQIVND in the germline V gene (reference sequence). Trimming stripped 8 bases from V and 5 bases from J, with 9 bases between.

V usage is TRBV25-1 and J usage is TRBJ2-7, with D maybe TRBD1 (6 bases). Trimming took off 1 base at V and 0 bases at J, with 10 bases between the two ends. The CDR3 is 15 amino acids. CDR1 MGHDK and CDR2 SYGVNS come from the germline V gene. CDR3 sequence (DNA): TGTGCCAGCAGTGAATCAGGGGTCCGCTCCTACGAGCAGTACTTC. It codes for CASSESGVRSYEQYF.

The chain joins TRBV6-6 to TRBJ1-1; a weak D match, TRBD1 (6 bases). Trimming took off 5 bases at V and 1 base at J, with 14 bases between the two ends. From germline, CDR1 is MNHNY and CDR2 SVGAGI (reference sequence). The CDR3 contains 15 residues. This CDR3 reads CASSDGQHRNTEAFF. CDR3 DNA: TGTGCCAGCAGTGACGGACAGCATAGGAACACTGAAGCTTTCTTT.

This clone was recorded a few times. CDR3 coding DNA: TGCGCCAGCAGTATCGAGTTTCTGAGGATGAACACTGAAGCTTTCTTT. Protein sequence: CASSIEFLRMNTEAFF. The V and J genes are TRBV10-1 and TRBJ1-1; no clear D. The CDR3 has 16 residues. V was cut by 5 bases and J by 0 bases, with 16 bases left in between. Germline V lookup: CDR1 WNHNN, CDR2 SYGVQD (reference sequence).

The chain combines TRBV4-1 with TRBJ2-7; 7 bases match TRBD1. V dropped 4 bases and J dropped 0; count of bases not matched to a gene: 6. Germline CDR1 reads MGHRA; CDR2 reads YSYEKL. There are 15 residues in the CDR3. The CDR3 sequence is CASSPGTANSYEQYF. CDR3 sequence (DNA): TGCGCCAGCAGCCCCGGGACAGCCAACTCCTACGAGCAGTACTTC.

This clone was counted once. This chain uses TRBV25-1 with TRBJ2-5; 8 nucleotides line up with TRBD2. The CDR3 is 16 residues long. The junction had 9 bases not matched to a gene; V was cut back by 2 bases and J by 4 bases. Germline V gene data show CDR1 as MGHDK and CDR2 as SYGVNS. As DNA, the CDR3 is TGTGCCAGCAGTGAAGGGGTTGGACTAGCCGGAGAGACCCAGTACTTC. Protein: CASSEGVGLAGETQYF. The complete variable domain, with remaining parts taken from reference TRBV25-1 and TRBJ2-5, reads EADIYQTPRYLVIGTGKKITLECSQTMGHDKMYWYQQDPGMELHLIHYSYGVNSTEKGDLSSESTVSRIRTEHFPLTLESARPSHTSQYLCASSEGVGLAGETQYFGPGTRLLVL.

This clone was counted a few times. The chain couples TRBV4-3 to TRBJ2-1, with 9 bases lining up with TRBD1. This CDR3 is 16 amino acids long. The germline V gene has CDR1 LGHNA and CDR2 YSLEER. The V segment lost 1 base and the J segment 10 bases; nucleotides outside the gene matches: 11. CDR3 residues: CASSQGRRTGDREQFF. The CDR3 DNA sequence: TGCGCCAGCAGCCAAGGTAGGCGGACAGGGGACCGGGAGCAGTTCTTC.

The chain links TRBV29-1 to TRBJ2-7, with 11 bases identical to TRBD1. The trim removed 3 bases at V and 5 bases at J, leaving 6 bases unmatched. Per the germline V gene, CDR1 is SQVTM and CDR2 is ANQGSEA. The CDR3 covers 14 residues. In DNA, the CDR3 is TGCAGCGTTGAGAGAGGACAGGGGGCGGACGAGCAGTACTTC. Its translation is CSVERGQGADEQYF.